The next 8 T cell receptor beta chains were all read from a single sample in a study of radiation and T cells in renal cell carcinoma. Only in-frame clones appear in the TCRdb table, and some are missing; sequencing was by immunoSEQ multiplex PCR. The sample includes about 150,000 clones, about 87% of them seen just once. Time point defined: blood 2 weeks post-SBRT. Treatment: 15 Gy SBRT to primary tumor, nephrectomy 4 weeks later. The sample was blood, taken from a patient whose treatment included radiotherapy and nephrectomy. Receptors were obtained from a woman in her forties or fifties with renal cell carcinoma.

The CDR3 loop reads CASSTPLNDRMNTEAFF. The CDR3 DNA follows: TGTGCCAGTAGTACCCCCCTTAACGACAGAATGAACACTGAAGCTTTCTTT. The V gene is TRBV19, the J gene TRBJ1-1, with a possible D match to TRBD1 (5 bases). The germline CDR1 and CDR2 sequences are LNHDA and SQIVND (reference sequence). The CDR3 totals 17 residues. The V end was cut by 4 bases, the J end by 0 bases, with 18 bases between. Supplemented by reference TRBV19 and TRBJ1-1, the full variable domain reads DGGITQSPKYLFRKEGQNVTLSCEQNLNHDAMYWYRQDPGQGLRLIYYSQIVNDFQKGDIAEGYSVSREKKESFPLTVTSAQKNPTAFYLCASSTPLNDRMNTEAFFGQGTRLTVV.

The chain has TRBV6-1 and TRBJ1-2; D is undetermined. Germline assignment: CDR1 MNHNS and CDR2 SASEGT. V shed 4 bases and J shed 8 bases, with 17 bases lying between them. The CDR3 sequence is 14 residues long. CDR3 sequence: CASSGDPGGLGYTF. The CDR3 DNA reads TGTGCCAGCAGTGGCGATCCGGGCGGGTTGGGCTACACCTTC.

V usage is TRBV7-6 and J usage is TRBJ1-3, with 9 bases that match TRBD1. This CDR3 spans 16 amino acids. The V gene end was trimmed by 0 bases and the J gene end by 4 bases; junction bases not matched to a gene: 4. The germline gives CDR1 SGHVS, CDR2 FNYEAQ. The CDR3 loop is CASSLAGQGSGNTIYF. In DNA, the CDR3 is TGTGCCAGCAGCTTAGCGGGACAGGGCTCCGGAAACACCATATATTTT.

This rearrangement joins TRBV2 to TRBJ1-2; tentative D call: TRBD1 (5 bases). Germline V gives CDR1 SNHLY, CDR2 FYNNEI. The V end was cut by 2 bases, the J end by 4 bases, with 17 bases between. This CDR3 comprises 16 residues. The CDR3 nucleotides are TGTGCCAGCAGTGAACAGGGCGCTGGCAGTGGCTATGGCTACACCTTC. Protein: CASSEQGAGSGYGYTF.

V is TRBV15 and J is TRBJ1-1, with TRBD1 as a possible D gene (6 bases). CDR1 and CDR2 from the germline V gene are LNHNV and YYDKDF (reference sequence). Between the trimmed V and J ends, which lost 7 bases and 5 bases, there was a span of 23 bases. The CDR3 contains 16 residues. CDR3 nucleotides: TGTGCCACCACCCAGTCCCGGGACATGAGAAGGACTGAAGCTTTCTTT. Translation: CATTQSRDMRRTEAFF.

J is TRBJ2-2 and V is TRBV7-3; 8 nucleotides agree with TRBD1. CDR3 length: 15 residues. Per the germline V gene, CDR1 is SGHTA and CDR2 is FQGTGA. J lost 8 bases, V lost 1 base, and 6 bases had no gene match. The CDR3, as DNA: TGTGCCAGCAGCTTAAGGCAGGGGGCTTCTGGGGAGCTGTTTTTT. This translates into CASSLRQGASGELFF. The whole variable domain, remainder taken from reference TRBV7-3 and TRBJ2-2, is GAGVSQTPSNKVTEKGKYVELRCDPISGHTALYWYRQSLGQGPEFLIYFQGTGAADDSGLPNDRFFAVRPEGSVSTLKIQRTERGDSAVYLCASSLRQGASGELFFGEGSRLTVL.

This chain links TRBV29-1 with TRBJ2-1; D possibly matches TRBD1 or TRBD2 (7 bases each). Trimming left V 6 bases short and J 5 bases short, with 14 bases between. Germline values: CDR1 SQVTM, CDR2 ANQGSEA. This CDR3 contains 13 residues. The CDR3 here is CSVRGGRNNEQFF. CDR3 coding DNA: TGCAGCGTCAGGGGGGGCCGCAACAATGAGCAGTTCTTC.

CDR3 sequence: CASSYGDRGVLAFF. In nucleotides, the CDR3 is TGTGCCAGCAGTTACGGGGACAGGGGTGTCCTGGCTTTCTTT. The chain couples TRBV6-5 to TRBJ1-1; 10 bases are shared with TRBD1. This CDR3 has 14 amino acids. In germline, CDR1 is MNHEY, CDR2 SVGAGI. J lost 11 bases, V lost 2 bases, and 8 bases had no gene match.